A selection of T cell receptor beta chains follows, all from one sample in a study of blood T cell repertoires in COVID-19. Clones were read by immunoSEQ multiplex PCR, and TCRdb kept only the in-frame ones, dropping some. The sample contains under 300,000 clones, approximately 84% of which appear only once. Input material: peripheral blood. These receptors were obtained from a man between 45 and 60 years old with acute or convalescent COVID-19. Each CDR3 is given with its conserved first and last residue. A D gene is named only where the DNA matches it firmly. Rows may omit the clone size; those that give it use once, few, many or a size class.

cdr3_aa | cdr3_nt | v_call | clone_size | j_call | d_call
CASSLQDNYGYTF | TGTGCCAGCAGCTTACAGGATAACTATGGCTACACCTTC | TRBV12-3/TRBV12-4 | - | TRBJ1-2 | -
CASSLSGYVSEQYF | TGCGCCAGCAGCTTGTCAGGGTACGTTAGCGAGCAGTACTTC | TRBV5-1 | - | TRBJ2-7 | -
CASSLDLISGSQYEQYF | TGTGCCAGCAGCTTAGATCTTATTAGCGGGAGTCAGTACGAGCAGTACTTC | TRBV11-2 | - | TRBJ2-7 | TRBD2
CASSEPGAGANVLTF | TGCGCCAGCAGCGAACCAGGGGCTGGGGCCAACGTCCTGACTTTC | TRBV4-1 | - | TRBJ2-6 | -
CASSEIAGVNQPQHF | TGTGCCAGCAGTGAAATTGCGGGTGTCAATCAGCCCCAGCATTTT | TRBV6-1 | once | TRBJ1-5 | -
CAISKDSYGYTF | TGTGCCATCAGCAAAGACAGCTATGGCTACACCTTC | TRBV10-3 | few | TRBJ1-2 | -
CASSLAGRASDTQYF | TGTGCCAGCAGCTTGGCTGGGAGGGCGTCAGATACGCAGTATTTT | TRBV5-4 | - | TRBJ2-3 | TRBD2
CAISLQGGNTEAFF | TGTGCCATCTCCTTACAGGGCGGGAACACTGAAGCTTTCTTT | TRBV10-3 | - | TRBJ1-1 | -
CASSPTGITDTQYF | TGTGCCAGCTCACCAACGGGGATCACAGATACGCAGTATTTT | TRBV18 | - | TRBJ2-3 | -
CASSQDRGDGNTIYF | TGCGCCAGCAGCCAAGACAGGGGAGATGGAAACACCATATATTTT | TRBV4-1 | - | TRBJ1-3 | -
CASSLERTVSNYGYTF | TGTGCCAGCAGCTTAGAGAGGACAGTGTCTAACTATGGCTACACCTTC | TRBV7-9 | - | TRBJ1-2 | -
CAWGGIMGGKSAYEKLFF | TGTGCCTGGGGCGGCATAATGGGGGGAAAATCCGCTTATGAAAAACTGTTTTTT | TRBV30 | - | TRBJ1-4 | -
CASQRLSGNTIYF | TGTGCCAGCCAACGACTCTCTGGAAACACCATATATTTT | TRBV6-5 | - | TRBJ1-3 | -
CASSQEEAAYGYTF | TGCGCCAGCAGCCAAGAGGAGGCGGCTTATGGCTACACCTTC | TRBV4-1 | once | TRBJ1-2 | -
CASSLRGPSSYEQYF | TGCGCCAGCAGCTTAAGGGGGCCCAGCTCCTACGAGCAGTACTTC | TRBV5-1 | - | TRBJ2-7 | TRBD1
CAWNLEGNTEAFF | TGTGCCTGGAACCTGGAGGGGAACACTGAAGCTTTCTTT | TRBV30 | - | TRBJ1-1 | -
CAWTGLLRSGTDTQYF | TGTGCCTGGACGGGGTTATTACGGAGTGGGACAGATACGCAGTATTTT | TRBV30 | few | TRBJ2-3 | -
CASRYRGGTGELFF | TGTGCCAGTAGGTACAGGGGAGGCACCGGGGAGCTGTTTTTT | TRBV19 | - | TRBJ2-2 | -
CASKGTGGPTEAFF | TGCGCCAGCAAAGGGACAGGGGGACCCACTGAAGCTTTCTTT | TRBV10-2 | - | TRBJ1-1 | TRBD1
CASRGGDSGANVLTF | TGTGCCAGCAGAGGGGGGGACTCTGGGGCCAACGTCCTGACTTTC | TRBV6-5 | - | TRBJ2-6 | -
CASSLGLGAYNEQFF | TGTGCCAGCAGCTTAGGGCTAGGCGCCTACAATGAGCAGTTCTTC | TRBV11-2 | once | TRBJ2-1 | -
CASSLLASREETQYF | TGTGCCAGCAGCTTATTGGCTAGCCGGGAGGAGACCCAGTACTTC | TRBV5-4 | - | TRBJ2-5 | -
CASSYGDRVGTEAFF | TGTGCCAGCAGCTACGGGGACAGGGTTGGCACTGAAGCTTTCTTT | TRBV13 | - | TRBJ1-1 | TRBD1
CASSRWTGAGNEQFF | TGTGCCAGTAGTCGCTGGACAGGGGCCGGTAATGAGCAGTTCTTC | TRBV19 | - | TRBJ2-1 | TRBD1
CASSWPDSPLHF | TGTGCCAGCAGTTGGCCCGATTCACCCCTCCACTTT | TRBV12-3/TRBV12-4 | - | TRBJ1-6 | -
CASSLGTGDEQFF | TGTGCCAGCAGTTTAGGGACAGGGGACGAGCAGTTCTTC | TRBV27 | - | TRBJ2-1 | TRBD1